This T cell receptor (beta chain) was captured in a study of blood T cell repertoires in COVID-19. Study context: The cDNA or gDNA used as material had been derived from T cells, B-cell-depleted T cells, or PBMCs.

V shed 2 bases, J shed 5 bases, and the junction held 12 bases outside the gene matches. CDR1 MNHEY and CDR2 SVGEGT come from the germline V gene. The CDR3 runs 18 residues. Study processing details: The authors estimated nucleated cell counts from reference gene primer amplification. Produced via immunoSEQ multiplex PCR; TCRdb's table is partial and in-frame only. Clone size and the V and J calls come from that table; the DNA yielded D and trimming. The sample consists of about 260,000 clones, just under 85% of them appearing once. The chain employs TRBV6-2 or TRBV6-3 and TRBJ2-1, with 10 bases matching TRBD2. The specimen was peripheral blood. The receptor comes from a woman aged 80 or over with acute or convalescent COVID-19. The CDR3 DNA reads TGTGCCAGCAGTTACAAGCGGAAGACTAGCGGGTGGGACAATGAGCAGTTCTTC. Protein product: CASSYKRKTSGWDNEQFF.